The present T cell receptor (beta chain) was sequenced within a study of shared clonotypes between healthy human individuals. Here immunoSEQ multiplex PCR was the method, and the copy in TCRdb shows in-frame clones only, minus some. The table has about 600,000 clones, around 97% seen once; the top ten hold 0.045% to 0.07%. This CDR3 spans 15 amino acids. J was trimmed by 4 bases and V by 2 bases; bases with no gene match: 4. Germline V gene sequence: CDR1 KGHSH, CDR2 LQKENI. Memory CD4+ cells were the fraction left after CD45RA+ naive selection. This sequence joins TRBV18 and TRBJ1-1; TRBD1 agrees at 10 bases. This TCR derives from a woman in her thirties in good health. Sequenced: naive CD4+ T cells sorted from blood. Subset of the sample: CD45RA+ positively selected. The DNA of the CDR3 is TGTGCCAGCTCACCATGGACAGGGGGGGGCACTGAAGCTTTCTTT. Translating gives CASSPWTGGGTEAFF.